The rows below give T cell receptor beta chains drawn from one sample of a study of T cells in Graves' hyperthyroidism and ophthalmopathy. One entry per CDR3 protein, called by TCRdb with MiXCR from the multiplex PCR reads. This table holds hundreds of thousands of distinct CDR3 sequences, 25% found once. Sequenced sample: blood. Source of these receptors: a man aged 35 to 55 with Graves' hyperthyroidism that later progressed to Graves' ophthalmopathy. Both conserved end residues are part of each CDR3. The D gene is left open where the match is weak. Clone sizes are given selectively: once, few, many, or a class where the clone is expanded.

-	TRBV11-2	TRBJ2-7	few	TGTGCCAGCAGCCAAGTCCAGGCCAGGGATTACGAGCAGTACTTC	CASSQVQARDYEQYF
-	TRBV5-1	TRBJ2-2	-	TGCGCCAGCAGCACGTATAACACCGGGGAGCTGTTTTTT	CASSTYNTGELFF
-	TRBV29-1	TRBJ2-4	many	TGCAGCGTTGGCGGGTCGGGGATGGGTAACATTCAGTACTTC	CSVGGSGMGNIQYF
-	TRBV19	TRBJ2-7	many	TGTGCCAGTAGGAACACAGGAACAAACCTCTACGAGCAGTACTTC	CASRNTGTNLYEQYF
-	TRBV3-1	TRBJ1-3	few	TGTGCCAGCAGCCATCGGGAGGGGCCTGGAAACACCATATATTTT	CASSHREGPGNTIYF
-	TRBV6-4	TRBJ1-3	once	TGTGCCAGCAGTGACGAAAGCTCTGGAAACACCATATATTTT	CASSDESSGNTIYF
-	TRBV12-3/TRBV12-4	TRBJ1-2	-	TGTGCCAGCAGTTTTACAAACTATGGCTACACCTTC	CASSFTNYGYTF
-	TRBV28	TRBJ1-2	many	TGTGCCAGCAGGTTTCCAGACCGCCCTAGAGGCTACACCTTC	CASRFPDRPRGYTF
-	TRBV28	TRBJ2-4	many	TGTGCCAGCAGTTTCAGGTCGTCGGACATTCAGTACTTC	CASSFRSSDIQYF
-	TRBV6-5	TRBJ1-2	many	TGTGCCAGCAGTTACAGGGACGTACATGGCTACACCTTC	CASSYRDVHGYTF
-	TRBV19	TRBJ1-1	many	TGTGCCAGTAGTCCCGGGTCCCCAGGGTTGTTCACTGAAGCTTTCTTT	CASSPGSPGLFTEAFF
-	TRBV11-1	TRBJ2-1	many	TGTGCCAGCAGCTATCGTTTTAGGGCCGATGAGCAGTTCTTC	CASSYRFRADEQFF
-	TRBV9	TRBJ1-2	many	TGTGCCAGCACCCGGATCGACAGGCCCAACTATGGCTACACCTTC	CASTRIDRPNYGYTF
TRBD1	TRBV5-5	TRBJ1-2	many	TGTGCCAGCAGCTTGGGTGATGGGACAGCTAACTATGGCTACACCTTC	CASSLGDGTANYGYTF
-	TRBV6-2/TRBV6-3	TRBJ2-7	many	TGTGCCAGCAGGAACTCCTACGAGCAGTACTTC	CASRNSYEQYF
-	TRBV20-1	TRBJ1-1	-	TGCAGTGCTAGATGGGGGGTTATGAACACTGAAGCTTTCTTT	CSARWGVMNTEAFF
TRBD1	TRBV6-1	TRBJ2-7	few	TGTGCCAGCAGTGAACCGGGGACAGGGGGCGAGCAGTACTTC	CASSEPGTGGEQYF
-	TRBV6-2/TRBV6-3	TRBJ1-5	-	TGTGCCAGCAGTTACGGCAGGGGAAGCAATCAGCCCCAGCATTTT	CASSYGRGSNQPQHF
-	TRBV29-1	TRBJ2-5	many	TGCAGCGTTGAAAAGGAGGGGAGAGAGACCCAGTACTTC	CSVEKEGRETQYF
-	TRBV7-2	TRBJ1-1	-	TGTGCCAGCAGCTTAAGGCTCGAGCAGGGAGCTGAAGCTTTCTTT	CASSLRLEQGAEAFF
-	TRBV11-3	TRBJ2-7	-	TGTGCCAGCAGCCCGACAGGAGGAAGGTACGAGCAGTACTTC	CASSPTGGRYEQYF
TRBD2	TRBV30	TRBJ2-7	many	TGTGCCTGCCACCGAGCGGGAGGTGGCTACGAGCAGTACTTC	CACHRAGGGYEQYF
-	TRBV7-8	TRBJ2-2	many	TGTGCCAGCGCACGAGGCTACGGCGGGGAGCTGTTTTTT	CASARGYGGELFF
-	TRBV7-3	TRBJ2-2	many	TGTGCCAGCAGCTTAAGATCAGGCGGGGAGCTGTTTTTT	CASSLRSGGELFF
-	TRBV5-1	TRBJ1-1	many	TGCGCCAGTGGAGGGGTTGGGGACACTGAAGCTTTCTTT	CASGGVGDTEAFF
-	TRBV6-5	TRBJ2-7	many	TGTGCCAGCAGTTATAGGGAACAGGGCCCATACGAGCAGTACTTC	CASSYREQGPYEQYF
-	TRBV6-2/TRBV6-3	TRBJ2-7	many	TGTGCCAGCAGTTACCTATCCGGGAGCTTGTACTTC	CASSYLSGSLYF
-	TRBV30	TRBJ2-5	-	TGTGCCTGGAGTGGGAACGGGGGCCCCGAGACCCAGTACTTC	CAWSGNGGPETQYF
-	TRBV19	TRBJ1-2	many	TGTGCCAGTAGTATTACCCCTGTAGGCAACCCAAGCTATGGCTACACCTTC	CASSITPVGNPSYGYTF
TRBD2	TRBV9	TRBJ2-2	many	TGTGCCAGCAGCCCCCGACTAGCGGGAGCGAACACCGGGGAGCTGTTTTTT	CASSPRLAGANTGELFF
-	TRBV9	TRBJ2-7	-	TGTGCCAGCAGTGGGGGTGCGGGGGACATCTCCTACGAGCAGTACTTC	CASSGGAGDISYEQYF
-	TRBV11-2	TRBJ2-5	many	TGTGCCAGCAGCCAATGCAGGGGATTACCGTGCCAAGAGACCCAGTACTTC	CASSQCRGLPCQETQYF
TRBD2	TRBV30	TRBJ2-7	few	TGTGCCTGGAGTGTAACGTACGGGACTAGATCTCCCTACGAGCAGTACTTC	CAWSVTYGTRSPYEQYF
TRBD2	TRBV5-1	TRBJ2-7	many	TGCGCCAGCAGCTCTATAGCGGGAGTCGTCTACGAGCAGTACTTC	CASSSIAGVVYEQYF
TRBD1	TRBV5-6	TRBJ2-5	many	TGTGCCAGCAGCCGGTTGACAGGGGAGACCCAGTACTTC	CASSRLTGETQYF
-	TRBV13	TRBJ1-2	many	TGTGCCAGCAGCTTAAAGGGAGGTGGTTATGGCTACACCTTC	CASSLKGGGYGYTF
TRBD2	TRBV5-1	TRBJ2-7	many	TGCGCCAGCAGCTTTGGGACGAACGGGGGACTAGCTGCCTACGAGCAGTACTTC	CASSFGTNGGLAAYEQYF
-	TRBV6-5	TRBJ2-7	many	TGTGCCAGCCGTTATTACGTGCGCGGACCGACCTACGAGCAGTACTTC	CASRYYVRGPTYEQYF
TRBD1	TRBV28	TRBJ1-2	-	TGTGCCAGCAGACAAACCGGGACAGGGGTTGGCTACACCTTC	CASRQTGTGVGYTF
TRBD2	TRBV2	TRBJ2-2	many	TGTGCCAGCAGGGATAGCGGGATGAACACCGGGGAGCTGTTTTTT	CASRDSGMNTGELFF
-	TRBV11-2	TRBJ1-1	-	TGTGCCAGCAGCCTGGACGTGGACGCTGAAGCTTTCTTT	CASSLDVDAEAFF
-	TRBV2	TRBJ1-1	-	TGTGCCAGCAGTGAAAGGCTGGTTAGGGGCGAAAGGGTTGAAGCTTTCTTT	CASSERLVRGERVEAFF
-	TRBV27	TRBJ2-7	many	TGTGCCAGCAGTTTAGCAGCCCAGCACTACGAGCAGTACTTC	CASSLAAQHYEQYF
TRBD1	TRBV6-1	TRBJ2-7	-	TGTGCCGGCAGCTTGGCAGGGACAGTCTCCTACGAGCAGTACTTC	CAGSLAGTVSYEQYF